Sequencing of this T cell receptor beta chain was carried out in a study of CD8+ T cells in alopecia areata. At the level of the study: Female C3H/HeJ mice aged roughly 7-11 weeks were given skin from C3H/HeJ graft donors, roughly 6-13 months old, that had spontaneous alopecia.

This clone has a handful of counts. Its matching antigen is unknown. Mouse names are used for the genes. The sequence runs out 4 residues before the end of the CDR3; the remainder is reconstructed from the germline J gene. The same CDR3 also results from other DNA sequences found in this sample. Extracted RNA was reverse transcribed into cDNA, the sequencing template. Generated by immunoSEQ multiplex PCR, the TCRdb table keeps only in-frame clones and is missing some. The sample has about 270,000 clones, none seen only once. Pooled cells of cutaneous lymph node origin were sorted on CD4, CD8alpha, NKG2D, NKG2ACE and other markers. The V end was cut by 1 base, the J end by 0 bases, with 9 bases between. The CDR3 has 15 amino acids. In germline, CDR1 is NSQYPW, CDR2 LRSPGD (reference sequence). Study-level points and caveats: Against the mouse data, patients shared TCRs less clearly, possibly for HLA reasons. Lesional scalp exceeded normal scalp in clonality, especially in alopecia totalis/universalis. Sequencing of scalp samples also captures resident alphabeta T cells of normal skin.

The rearrangement uses TRBV1 and TRBJ1-1, with D perhaps TRBD1 (6 bases). This sequence originates from a C3H/HeJ mouse with alopecia areata. The MHC haplotype of this mouse line is H2-k. Sequenced sample: CD4+ T cells sorted from a lymph node. CDR3 bases read: TGCACCTGCAGTGCAGGAGGGACAACAAACACA. Its translation is CTCSAGGTTNT. The full CDR3 is CTCSAGGTTNTEVFF.